Listed below are T cell receptor beta chains from one sample, sequenced in a study of T-cell reconstitution after alpha-beta-depleted transplantation in children. MiXCR, run by TCRdb on the PCR reads, gives a single entry per CDR3 protein. The sample has roughly 500,000 distinct CDR3 sequences, about 16% seen once; the top ten hold 3.3%. This specimen was PBMCs from the stem cell graft donor, taken from the stem cell graft. Receptors were obtained from a human donor who donated a stem cell graft to a child with acute lymphoblastic leukemia. Both conserved end residues are part of each CDR3. The D gene is left open where the match is weak. Size is stated for part of the rows, as once, few or many counts, or as a class when the clone is expanded.

cdr3_length | d_call | j_call | v_call | clone_size | cdr3_aa | cdr3_nt
14 | . | TRBJ1-1 | TRBV15 | . | CATSRDRQNTEAFF | TGTGCCACCAGCAGAGATCGGCAGAACACTGAAGCTTTCTTT
12 | . | TRBJ1-1 | TRBV6-5 | few | CASSSPLKEAFF | TGTGCCAGCAGTTCCCCTTTAAAAGAAGCTTTCTTT
17 | TRBD2 | TRBJ2-5 | TRBV29-1 | . | CSAVPRGRAHFEETQYF | TGCAGCGCTGTCCCTCGGGGGAGGGCCCACTTCGAAGAGACCCAGTACTTC
13 | . | TRBJ2-2 | TRBV30 | . | CAWRWSESGELFF | TGTGCCTGGAGATGGAGCGAGTCCGGGGAGCTGTTTTTT
15 | TRBD2 | TRBJ2-3 | TRBV7-6 | few | CASSPSGGGLDTQYF | TGTGCCAGCAGCCCCTCTGGGGGAGGGCTAGATACGCAGTATTTT
14 | TRBD2 | TRBJ2-3 | TRBV7-3 | few | CASSMTSVGDTQYF | TGTGCCAGCAGCATGACTAGCGTAGGAGATACGCAGTATTTT
15 | . | TRBJ2-5 | TRBV27 | . | CASRSLLGGQETQYF | TGTGCCAGCAGAAGTCTGCTAGGTGGACAAGAGACCCAGTACTTC
17 | . | TRBJ2-2 | TRBV7-8 | . | CASSLVVKEGETGELFF | TGTGCCAGCAGCTTAGTTGTGAAGGAGGGGGAAACCGGGGAGCTGTTTTTT
14 | TRBD2 | TRBJ2-7 | TRBV5-1 | few | CASSPREWAYEQYF | TGCGCCAGCAGCCCGCGGGAGTGGGCCTACGAGCAGTACTTC
16 | . | TRBJ2-1 | TRBV4-2 | . | CASSQDLGQPLNEQFF | TGTGCCAGCAGCCAAGATCTAGGGCAGCCGCTCAATGAGCAGTTCTTC
14 | TRBD2 | TRBJ2-7 | TRBV20-1 | few | CSAPVAGEGYEQYF | TGCAGTGCCCCCGTGGCGGGAGAGGGGTACGAGCAGTACTTC
15 | . | TRBJ2-1 | TRBV12-5 | few | CASGLVIGRNNEQFF | TGTGCTAGTGGTTTGGTCATCGGCAGAAACAATGAGCAGTTCTTC
15 | TRBD1 | TRBJ2-3 | TRBV20-1 | . | CSARLTGGGTDTQYF | TGCAGTGCTAGGTTGACAGGGGGTGGCACAGATACGCAGTATTTT
14 | . | TRBJ2-7 | TRBV12-3/TRBV12-4 | . | CASRALGPSYEQYF | TGTGCCAGCAGGGCCTTGGGCCCTTCCTACGAGCAGTACTTC
14 | . | TRBJ1-4 | TRBV6-1 | few | CASRGDATNEKLFF | TGTGCCAGCAGAGGAGACGCAACTAATGAAAAACTGTTTTTT
13 | . | TRBJ2-7 | TRBV6-1 | . | CASTVARGYEQYF | TGTGCCAGCACGGTCGCTAGGGGCTACGAGCAGTACTTC
15 | TRBD1 | TRBJ1-2 | TRBV5-1 | few | CASSPDRGPWKGYTF | TGCGCCAGCAGCCCGGACAGGGGGCCTTGGAAAGGCTACACCTTC
14 | . | TRBJ2-6 | TRBV27 | . | CASRPLSGANVLTF | TGTGCCAGCAGGCCTCTCTCTGGGGCCAACGTCCTGACTTTC
15 | . | TRBJ2-3 | TRBV12-3/TRBV12-4 | . | CANHFRRGSGDTQYF | TGTGCCAACCACTTCCGACGGGGTTCGGGAGATACGCAGTATTTT
15 | TRBD2 | TRBJ2-7 | TRBV5-1 | . | CASSKTSVGSYEQYF | TGCGCCAGCAGCAAAACTAGCGTGGGCTCCTACGAGCAGTACTTC
19 | TRBD2 | TRBJ2-5 | TRBV5-1 | . | CASSRNPRTSGSGVETQYF | TGCGCCAGCAGCCGTAACCCTAGGACTAGCGGGAGTGGAGTGGAGACCCAGTACTTC
14 | . | TRBJ2-7 | TRBV19 | . | CASSAAAPSYEQYF | TGTGCCAGTAGTGCCGCAGCTCCTTCCTACGAGCAGTACTTC
13 | TRBD1 | TRBJ1-2 | TRBV6-5 | few | CASSWTGEYGYTF | TGTGCCAGCAGTTGGACAGGAGAGTATGGCTACACCTTC
14 | . | TRBJ1-4 | TRBV7-9 | few | CASSLVMSNEKLFF | TGTGCCAGCAGCCTCGTAATGTCAAATGAAAAACTGTTTTTT
14 | . | TRBJ2-3 | TRBV7-9 | . | CASSSKANTDTQYF | TGTGCCAGCAGCTCCAAGGCTAACACAGATACGCAGTATTTT
13 | . | TRBJ2-7 | TRBV28 | few | CASSLAWELVQYF | TGTGCCAGCAGTTTAGCTTGGGAGTTAGTGCAGTACTTC
16 | . | TRBJ1-1 | TRBV5-6 | few | CASSQISTGLVTEAFF | TGTGCCAGCAGCCAGATATCGACAGGACTCGTCACTGAAGCTTTCTTT